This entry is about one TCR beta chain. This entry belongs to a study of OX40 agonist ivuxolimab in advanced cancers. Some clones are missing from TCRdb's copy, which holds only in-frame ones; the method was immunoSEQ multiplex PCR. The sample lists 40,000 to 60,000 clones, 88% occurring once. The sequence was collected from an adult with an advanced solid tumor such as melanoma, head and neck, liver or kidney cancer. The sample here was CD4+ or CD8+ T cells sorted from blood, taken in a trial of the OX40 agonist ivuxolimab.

CDR3 coding DNA: TGTGCCAGCAGTGAAGGCGGGAGGATCAATGAGCAGTTCTTC. This translates into CASSEGGRINEQFF. The chain has TRBV6-1 and TRBJ2-1; 8 bases fit TRBD2. CDR3 length equals 14 residues. V was clipped by 1 base and J by 6 bases; unmatched bases: 2. Germline assignment: CDR1 MNHNS and CDR2 SASEGT.